This T cell receptor (beta chain) was retrieved from a study of patients and donors after allogeneic stem cell transplantation. In its sample, this clonotype was seen many times. CDR3 length: 14 amino acids. Germline CDR1 is SGHRS and CDR2 is YFSETQ. The V and J ends lost 0 bases and 1 base respectively, with 7 bases between them. TCRdb fed the RT-PCR reads into MiXCR, producing one record per CDR3 protein. Among 20,000 to 30,000 distinct CDR3 sequences listed, roughly 7.3% were seen once. The chain links TRBV5-1 to TRBJ1-1; D call uncertain. The receptor was derived from a human donor who was either an allogeneic HSCT recipient or a stem cell or donor lymphocyte infusion donor (not recorded which). It is not recorded whose cells these are; they may come from a transplant donor. Sequencing was done on a sample of blood, either unsorted or a sorted T cell fraction (not recorded which). The CDR3 DNA is TGCGCCAGCAGCTTGGTGGCTCAGAACACTGAAGCTTTCTTT. Protein sequence: CASSLVAQNTEAFF.